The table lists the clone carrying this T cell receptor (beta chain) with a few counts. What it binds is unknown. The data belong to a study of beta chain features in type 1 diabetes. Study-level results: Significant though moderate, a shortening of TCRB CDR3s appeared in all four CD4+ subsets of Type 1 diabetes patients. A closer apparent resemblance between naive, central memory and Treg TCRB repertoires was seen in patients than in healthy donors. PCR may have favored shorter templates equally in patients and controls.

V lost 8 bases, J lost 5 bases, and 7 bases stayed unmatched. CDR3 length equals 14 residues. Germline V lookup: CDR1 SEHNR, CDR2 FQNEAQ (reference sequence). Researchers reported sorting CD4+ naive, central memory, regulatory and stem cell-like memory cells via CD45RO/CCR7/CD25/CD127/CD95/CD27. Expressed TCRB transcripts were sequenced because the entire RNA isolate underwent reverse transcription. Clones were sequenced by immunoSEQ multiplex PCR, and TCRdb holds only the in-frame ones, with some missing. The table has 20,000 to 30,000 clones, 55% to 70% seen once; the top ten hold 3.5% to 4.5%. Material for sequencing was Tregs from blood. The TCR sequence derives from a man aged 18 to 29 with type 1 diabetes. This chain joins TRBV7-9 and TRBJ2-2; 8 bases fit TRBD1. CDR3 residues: CASQPDRVTGELFF. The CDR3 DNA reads TGTGCCAGCCAACCGGACAGGGTAACCGGGGAGCTGTTTTTT.